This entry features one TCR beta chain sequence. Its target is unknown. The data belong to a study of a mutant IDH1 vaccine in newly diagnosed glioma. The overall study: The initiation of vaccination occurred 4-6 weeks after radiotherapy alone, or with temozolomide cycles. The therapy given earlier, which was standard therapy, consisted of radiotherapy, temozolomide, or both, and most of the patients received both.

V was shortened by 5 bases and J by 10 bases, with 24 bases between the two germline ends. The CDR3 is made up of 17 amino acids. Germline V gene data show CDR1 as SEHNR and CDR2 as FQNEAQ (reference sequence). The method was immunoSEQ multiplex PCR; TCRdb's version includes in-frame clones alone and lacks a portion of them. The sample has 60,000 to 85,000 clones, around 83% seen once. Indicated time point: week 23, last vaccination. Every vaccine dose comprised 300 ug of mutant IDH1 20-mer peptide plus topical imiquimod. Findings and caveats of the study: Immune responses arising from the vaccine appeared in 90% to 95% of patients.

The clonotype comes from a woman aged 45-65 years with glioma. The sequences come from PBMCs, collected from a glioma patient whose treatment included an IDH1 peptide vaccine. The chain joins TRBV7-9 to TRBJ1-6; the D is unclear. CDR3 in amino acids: CASSPPGNSLSWSPLHF. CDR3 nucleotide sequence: TGTGCCAGCAGCCCCCCCGGAAACAGTTTAAGTTGGTCACCCCTCCACTTT. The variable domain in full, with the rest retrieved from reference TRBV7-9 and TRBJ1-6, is DTGVSQNPRHKITKRGQNVTFRCDPISEHNRLYWYRQTLGQGPEFLTYFQNEAQLEKSRLLSDRFSAERPKGSFSTLEIQRTEQGDSAMYLCASSPPGNSLSWSPLHFGNGTRLTVT.